These 20 T cell receptor beta chains were sequenced from one sample in a study of PD-1 blockade in classical Hodgkin lymphoma. The data were produced by immunoSEQ multiplex PCR, yet TCRdb's version contains in-frame clones alone and is incomplete. The data hold more than 90,000 clones, with about four fifths observed a single time. No patient escaped relapse after autologous stem cell transplantation, and brentuximab vedotin exposure varied. Material: peripheral blood mononuclear cells (PBMCs), obtained before the second cycle of nivolumab. These receptors all stem from a human donor with classical Hodgkin lymphoma.

A word on this clone: Other DNA sequences in this sample translate to the same CDR3. The chain uses TRBV5-4 and TRBJ1-5; D remains unclear. The CDR3 consists of 13 residues. CDR1 and CDR2 (germline): SGHNT, YYREEE (reference sequence). V dropped 5 bases and J dropped 1 base, with 7 bases sitting between them. This chain's CDR3 is CASSLDSNQPQHF. The CDR3 region has the DNA TGTGCCAGCAGTCTGGACAGCAATCAGCCCCAGCATTTT.

The chain is built from TRBV5-4 and TRBJ2-3; 8 bases agree with TRBD2. Losses at the gene ends were 2 bases for V and 5 bases for J; bases not matched to a gene: 4. Germline V gives CDR1 SGHNT, CDR2 YYREEE (reference sequence). There are 14 residues in the CDR3. CDR3 coding DNA: TGTGCCAGCAGCTTTGCTAGCGGGCAAGATACGCAGTATTTT. Amino acid sequence: CASSFASGQDTQYF.

The chain recombines TRBV9 with TRBJ2-1; D is perhaps TRBD2 (5 bases). CDR3 size: 14 residues. Per germline, CDR1 SGDLS and CDR2 YYNGEE. Deletions cut 0 bases from V and 2 bases from J, with 6 bases between. In DNA form, the CDR3 reads TGTGCCAGCAGCGTAGCGGGAACCTACAATGAGCAGTTCTTC. The encoded protein is CASSVAGTYNEQFF.

V and J are TRBV4-3 and TRBJ2-4; TRBD2 matches 10 bases. J was trimmed by 6 bases and V by 0 bases; bases with no gene match: 11. The CDR3 extends over 18 amino acids. Germline CDR1 is LGHNA and CDR2 is YSLEER. The CDR3 nucleotides are TGCGCCAGCAGCCAAGATCTCCTAGCGGGAGCGGGGGGAAACATTCAGTACTTC. As protein: CASSQDLLAGAGGNIQYF.

The chain combines TRBV7-3 with TRBJ2-1; 8 nucleotides line up with TRBD2. Germline CDR1 SGHTA, CDR2 FQGTGA. V dropped 5 bases and J dropped 0; count of bases not matched to a gene: 3. The CDR3 has 15 residues. CDR3 residues: CASSQSGSSYNEQFF. CDR3 nucleotide sequence: TGTGCCAGCAGCCAGAGCGGGAGCTCCTACAATGAGCAGTTCTTC.

The rearrangement joins TRBV7-9 to TRBJ2-7; possible D gene TRBD2, 5 bases. The CDR3 has 15 amino acids. Trimming removed 2 bases at V and 2 bases at J, with 13 bases between. Germline V gives CDR1 SEHNR, CDR2 FQNEAQ (reference sequence). CDR3 nucleotides: TGTGCCAGCAGCTTAACCGGGGTGGATACCTACGAGCAGTACTTC. This codes for CASSLTGVDTYEQYF.

V usage is TRBV5-1 and J usage is TRBJ2-7; 7 bases are a match to TRBD2. V dropped 3 bases and J dropped 0; count of bases not matched to a gene: 9. This CDR3 spans 16 amino acids. Germline CDR1 and CDR2: SGHRS and YFSETQ. The CDR3 protein is CASSSGGSWSSYEQYF. The CDR3 nucleotides read TGCGCCAGCAGCTCCGGGGGGAGTTGGTCCTCCTACGAGCAGTACTTC.

This clone has just a few counts. V usage is TRBV7-2 and J usage is TRBJ1-1; D unresolved. The CDR3 runs 10 residues. In germline, CDR1 is SGHTA, CDR2 FQGNSA. The ends were cut back, 10 bases at V and 2 bases at J, with 5 bases in the middle. The CDR3 DNA reads TGTGCCACCTTAAACACTGAAGCTTTCTTT. Translation gives CATLNTEAFF.

This clone was observed once. The rearrangement joins TRBV13 to TRBJ2-3; 7 bases line up with TRBD1. The length of the CDR3 is 14 residues. J lost 3 bases, V lost 5 bases, and 5 bases had no gene match. Germline V gives CDR1 PRHDT, CDR2 FYEKMQ (reference sequence). The CDR3 DNA is TGTGCCAGCAGCCTAAGACAGGGTACAGATACGCAGTATTTT. Its translation: CASSLRQGTDTQYF.

The chain recombines TRBV7-9 with TRBJ2-7, with TRBD1 matching 7 bases. The trim removed 5 bases at V and 2 bases at J, leaving 6 bases unmatched. Germline lookup yields CDR1 SEHNR and CDR2 FQNEAQ (reference sequence). CDR3 size: 14 residues. CDR3 sequence reads: CASSPRDRAYEQYF. CDR3 nucleotides: TGTGCCAGCAGCCCCCGGGACAGAGCCTACGAGCAGTACTTC.

This clone was detected only a few times. The rearrangement uses TRBV4-2 and TRBJ2-2; D unclear. V lost 1 base to trimming and J lost 1 base, with 4 bases between them. Looked up from germline, CDR1 is LGHNA and CDR2 is YNFKEQ. CDR3 size: 14 residues. DNA for the CDR3: TGTGCCAGCAGCCAAGTACGGAACACCGGGGAGCTGTTTTTT. Amino acids: CASSQVRNTGELFF.

This clone was seen a single time. The J gene is TRBJ1-4, the V gene TRBV28; D may be TRBD1 (5 bases). V lost 6 bases and J 5 bases, leaving 13 bases between the germline ends. CDR1 is MDHEN, CDR2 SYDVKM, per germline. CDR3 size: 14 residues. CDR3 sequence: CASSQMGLNEKLFF. The CDR3 nucleotides are TGTGCCAGCAGCCAGATGGGGCTAAATGAAAAACTGTTTTTT.

V and J are TRBV9 and TRBJ2-7; 11 positions agree with TRBD1. This CDR3 has 13 amino acids. Trimming at V came to 4 bases and at J to 6 bases, leaving 3 bases not matched to a gene. Germline V gives CDR1 SGDLS, CDR2 YYNGEE. CDR3 in amino acids: CASSTGQGAEQYF. The CDR3 nucleotides are TGTGCCAGCAGCACCGGACAGGGGGCCGAGCAGTACTTC.

The chain combines TRBV7-6 with TRBJ2-7; 8 bases align to TRBD1. This CDR3 has 13 amino acids. The J segment lost 1 base and the V segment lost 5 bases, leaving 1 base of the junction unmatched. Germline CDR1 SGHVS, CDR2 FNYEAQ. This CDR3 is CASSRTGSYEQYF. The CDR3 DNA reads as TGTGCCAGCAGCCGGACAGGGTCCTACGAGCAGTACTTC.

This sequence joins TRBV9 and TRBJ2-5, with a possible D match to TRBD1 (5 bases). CDR3 length: 13 amino acids. Trimming left V 1 base short and J 5 bases short, with 9 bases between. From germline, CDR1 is SGDLS and CDR2 YYNGEE. CDR3 residues: CASSVQGEETQYF. The CDR3 DNA sequence: TGTGCCAGCAGCGTACAGGGTGAGGAGACCCAGTACTTC.

The chain has TRBV10-3 and TRBJ2-5; D is tentatively TRBD1 or TRBD2 (5 bases each). V was pared by 4 bases and J by 5 bases, with 17 bases between. CDR3 length equals 15 residues. CDR1 and CDR2 from the germline V gene are ENHRY and SYGVKD. The CDR3 loop reads CAISAPGTQGETQYF. The CDR3 DNA follows: TGTGCCATCAGTGCCCCCGGGACCCAAGGGGAGACCCAGTACTTC.

This chain connects TRBV13 to TRBJ2-3, with TRBD2 as a possible D gene (6 bases). Trimming removed 2 bases from V and 8 bases from J, with 17 bases in between. CDR1 is PRHDT, CDR2 FYEKMQ, per germline (reference sequence). The CDR3 extends over 15 amino acids. CDR3 nucleotide sequence: TGTGCCAGCAGCTTATTAACGGGAGAGGCGGCTACGCAGTATTTT. Its translation is CASSLLTGEAATQYF.

The rearrangement joins TRBV23-1 to TRBJ1-1; D unresolved. Being an ORF, TRBV23-1 has a function that is uncertain. V lost 0 bases to trimming and J lost 1 base, with 9 bases between them. This CDR3 region has 15 residues. Here the CDR3 reads CASSQSKGWNTEAFF. CDR3 DNA: TGCGCCAGCAGTCAATCGAAGGGATGGAACACTGAAGCTTTCTTT.

CDR3 sequence reads: CASSRLAGPSSYEQYF. Written as DNA, the CDR3 is TGTGCCAGCAGTCGCCTGGCAGGGCCCAGCTCCTACGAGCAGTACTTC. This rearrangement joins TRBV7-2 to TRBJ2-7; D might be TRBD1 (5 bases). The CDR3 loop spans 16 amino acids. CDR1 SGHTA and CDR2 FQGNSA come from the germline V gene. The ends were cut back, 6 bases at V and 0 bases at J, with 18 bases in the middle.

The gene calls are TRBV4-3 and TRBJ1-2, with D maybe TRBD1 (5 bases). The germline CDR1 and CDR2 sequences are LGHNA and YSLEER. There are 15 residues in the CDR3. The V gene lost 2 bases and the J gene lost 0 bases, with 10 bases spanning the gap. The CDR3 region has the DNA TGCGCCAGCAGCCAATCAGGGTACCCTAACTATGGCTACACCTTC. This gives the protein CASSQSGYPNYGYTF.